Presented here are 7 T cell receptor beta chains from one specimen sequenced in a study of shared clonotypes between healthy human individuals (dated by TCRdb to 2020 to 2021). The method behind the library was the immunoSEQ multiplex PCR assay. As stored in TCRdb, this immuneACCESS dataset retains in-frame rearrangements with V and J assigned. A fraction of the clones does not appear; measured against another copy, unresolved V genes explain less than half of the discrepancy, and the remainder lacks a known reason. The sample has around 2.3 million clones on record, approximately 94% of them singletons. The ten largest account for 0.13% of the sample. The sample comprised naive CD4+ T cells sorted from blood. The sample's cell subset or site label, in plain terms: CD45RA+ positively selected. These receptors originate from a man younger than 35 in good health.

The J gene is TRBJ2-5, the V gene TRBV5-4, with D perhaps being TRBD1 or TRBD2 (6 bases each). Deletions cut 2 bases from V and 3 bases from J, with 11 bases between. This CDR3 contains 14 residues. The germline CDR1 and CDR2 sequences are SGHNT and YYREEE (reference sequence). Here the CDR3 DNA reads TGTGCCAGCAGCTTTCCGGGGGCAGAAGAGACCCAGTACTTC. It yields the protein CASSFPGAEETQYF.

This sequence joins TRBV19 and TRBJ2-1, with D uncertain. This CDR3 spans 15 amino acids. In germline, CDR1 is LNHDA, CDR2 SQIVND (reference sequence). Between the trimmed V and J ends, which lost 8 bases and 0 bases, there was a span of 14 bases. DNA of the CDR3: TGTGCCAGTGCCAACGAGCGCAGCTCCTACAATGAGCAGTTCTTC. This encodes CASANERSSYNEQFF.

This chain joins TRBV29-1 and TRBJ2-1, with TRBD2 as a possible D gene (6 bases). Germline V gives CDR1 SQVTM, CDR2 ANQGSEA. Trimming removed 3 bases from V and 0 bases from J, with 12 bases in between. This CDR3 has 15 residues. The DNA for the CDR3 is TGCAGCGTTGAGGCTAGCGCCATCTCCTACAATGAGCAGTTCTTC. This encodes CSVEASAISYNEQFF.

This clone was recorded once. The CDR3: CAWSANSLYGYTF. The CDR3 DNA is TGTGCCTGGAGTGCTAACAGCCTCTATGGCTACACCTTC. The chain combines TRBV30 with TRBJ1-2; no firm D call. There are 13 residues in the CDR3. Germline V gene sequence: CDR1 GTSNPN, CDR2 SVGIG (reference sequence). V was cut by 1 base and J by 4 bases, with 10 bases left in between.

The chain recombines TRBV6-5 with TRBJ1-1; D is unclear. Germline V CDR1 and CDR2: MNHEY, SVGAGI. The CDR3 runs 14 residues. V lost 6 bases, J lost 1 base, and 12 bases lay in between. The CDR3 is CASRPRQTNTEAFF. DNA of the CDR3: TGTGCCAGCAGACCGAGGCAGACGAACACTGAAGCTTTCTTT.

This clone was picked up a small number of times. This rearrangement joins TRBV5-5 to TRBJ1-6, with D unresolved. Germline V gene lookup returns CDR1 SGHKS and CDR2 YYEKEE (reference sequence). The CDR3 is 17 amino acids. V lost 0 bases and J lost 7, with 17 bases in between. The CDR3 loop reads CASSLEMVQASNSPLHF. The CDR3 region has the DNA TGTGCCAGCAGCTTGGAAATGGTGCAGGCCTCAAATTCACCCCTCCACTTT.

The chain uses TRBV5-1 and TRBJ2-7, with 12 bases matching TRBD1. The CDR3 is 16 residues long. Germline values: CDR1 SGHRS, CDR2 YFSETQ. V lost 3 bases, J lost 4 bases, and 8 bases stayed unmatched. CDR3 loop: CASSSLAGQGAYEQYF. The CDR3 DNA reads as TGCGCCAGCAGCTCCCTGGCGGGACAGGGGGCGTACGAGCAGTACTTC.